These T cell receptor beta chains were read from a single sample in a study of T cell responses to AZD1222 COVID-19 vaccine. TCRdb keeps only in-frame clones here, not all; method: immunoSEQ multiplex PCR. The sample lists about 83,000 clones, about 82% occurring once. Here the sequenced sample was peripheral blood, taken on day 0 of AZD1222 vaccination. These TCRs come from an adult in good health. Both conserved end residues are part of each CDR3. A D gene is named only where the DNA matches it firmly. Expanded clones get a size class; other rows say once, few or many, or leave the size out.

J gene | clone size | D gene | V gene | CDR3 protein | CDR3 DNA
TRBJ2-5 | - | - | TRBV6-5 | CASRSGTAQETQYF | TGTGCCAGCAGGTCCGGGACGGCCCAAGAGACCCAGTACTTC
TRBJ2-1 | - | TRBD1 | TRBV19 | CASSDRDSRYNEQFF | TGTGCCAGTAGTGACCGGGACAGCCGATACAATGAGCAGTTCTTC
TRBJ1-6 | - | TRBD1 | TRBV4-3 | CASSQEQGAGSPLHF | TGCGCCAGCAGCCAGGAGCAGGGGGCCGGATCACCCCTCCACTTT
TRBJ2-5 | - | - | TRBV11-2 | CASSLDPVSQETQYF | TGTGCCAGCAGCTTAGATCCAGTGTCCCAAGAGACCCAGTACTTC
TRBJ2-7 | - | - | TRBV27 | CASRDSLYEQYF | TGTGCCAGCAGAGATTCACTTTACGAGCAGTACTTC
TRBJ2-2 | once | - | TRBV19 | CASVQDTGELFF | TGTGCCAGCGTACAGGACACCGGGGAGCTGTTTTTT
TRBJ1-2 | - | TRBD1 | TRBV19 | CASSFVTGVRNYGYTF | TGTGCCAGTAGTTTCGTCACAGGGGTCCGGAACTATGGCTACACCTTC
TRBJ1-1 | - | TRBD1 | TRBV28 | CASRPTQGVGVSTEAFF | TGTGCCAGCAGACCTACACAGGGGGTGGGGGTGAGTACTGAAGCTTTCTTT
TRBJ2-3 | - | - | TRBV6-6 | CASNSPPDTQYF | TGTGCCAGCAATTCCCCCCCAGATACGCAGTATTTT
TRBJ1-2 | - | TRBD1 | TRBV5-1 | CASSRKTGGENYGYTF | TGCGCCAGCAGCCGTAAAACAGGGGGCGAAAACTATGGCTACACCTTC
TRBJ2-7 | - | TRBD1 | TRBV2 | CASSERTGGYNEQYF | TGTGCCAGCAGTGAAAGGACAGGGGGCTACAACGAGCAGTACTTC
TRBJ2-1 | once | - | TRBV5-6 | CASLLPSSDNEQFF | TGTGCCAGCCTACTACCTTCCAGTGACAATGAGCAGTTCTTC
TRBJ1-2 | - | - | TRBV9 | CASSVGIGREPYGYTF | TGTGCCAGCAGCGTAGGAATCGGGAGGGAACCCTATGGCTACACCTTC
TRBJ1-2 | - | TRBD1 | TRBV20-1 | CSASPRQGANYGYTF | TGCAGTGCTAGTCCCCGACAGGGGGCTAACTATGGCTACACCTTC
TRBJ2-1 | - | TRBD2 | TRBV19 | CASAAGGTNNEQFF | TGTGCCAGCGCCGCGGGGGGGACTAACAATGAGCAGTTCTTC
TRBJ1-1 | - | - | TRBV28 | CASSLPSSNTEAFF | TGTGCCAGCAGTTTACCTTCCAGCAACACTGAAGCTTTCTTT